The 4 T cell receptor beta chains below come from one sample, sequenced in a study of blood T cell repertoires in COVID-19. Sequencing was performed with immunoSEQ multiplex PCR; in TCRdb, only in-frame clones are kept and a portion is missing. The data show about 400,000 clones, with more than 75% seen just once and about 2.9% held by the top ten. Input material: peripheral blood. The source of these receptors is a human donor in a cohort sampled during active COVID-19.

This clone came up a few times. The genes are TRBV28 and TRBJ2-1, with TRBD1 matching over 9 bases. With V trimmed by 8 bases and J by 7 bases, 12 bases remained unmatched. The CDR3 is made up of 15 amino acids. CDR1 MDHEN and CDR2 SYDVKM come from the germline V gene. Here the CDR3 DNA reads TGTGCCAGCTCCCCCGGGGACAGGGACGGTAATGAGCAGTTCTTC. Amino acid sequence: CASSPGDRDGNEQFF.

The chain recombines TRBV9 with TRBJ1-2; no firm D call. V was shortened by 3 bases and J by 4 bases, with 16 bases between the two germline ends. The CDR3 loop spans 15 amino acids. Germline V CDR1 and CDR2: SGDLS, YYNGEE. This chain's CDR3 is CASSGNLFAVYGYTF. The CDR3 coding sequence is TGTGCCAGCAGCGGAAACCTGTTTGCGGTCTATGGCTACACCTTC.

The V gene is TRBV4-1, the J gene TRBJ1-1; D unresolved. Trimming removed 3 bases from V and 7 bases from J, with 15 bases in between. Germline CDR1 reads MGHRA; CDR2 reads YSYEKL. This CDR3 has 14 amino acids. The CDR3 nucleotides read TGCGCCAGCAGCCACGCTAGGAGAGAGGGTGAAGCTTTCTTT. Its protein is CASSHARREGEAFF.

The J gene is TRBJ1-1, the V gene TRBV27; D might be TRBD1 (6 bases). The germline V and J ends were trimmed by 4 bases and 8 bases, with 23 bases remaining between them. This CDR3 is built from 16 residues. CDR1 is MNHEY, CDR2 SMNVEV, per germline (reference sequence). The CDR3 sequence: CASSSKGRGTGSEAFF. The CDR3 bases are TGTGCCAGCAGTTCTAAGGGGAGGGGTACAGGGAGCGAAGCTTTCTTT.